A single sample gave rise to the 5 T cell receptor beta chains below, sequenced in a study of cytomegalovirus exposure and HLA in healthy donors. Primers: 60 Vbeta forward and 13 Jbeta reverse. Some clones are missing from TCRdb's copy, which holds only in-frame ones; the method was immunoSEQ multiplex PCR. This table holds around 64,000 clones, just over 85% found once. The material sequenced was PBMCs. The receptor source for this set is a woman aged 25 to 39 in good health and CMV-seronegative.

This clone appeared once. The chain recombines TRBV30 with TRBJ1-1; 7 bases line up with TRBD1. V trimming: 0 bases; J trimming: 2 bases; junction bases outside the gene matches: 9. The germline V gene has CDR1 GTSNPN and CDR2 SVGIG (reference sequence). This CDR3 has 16 residues. The CDR3 DNA follows: TGTGCCTGGAGTGTACGGCTCAGGGGGAAAAACACTGAAGCTTTCTTT. This sequence encodes CAWSVRLRGKNTEAFF.

As concerns this clone: Other DNA sequences of this sample code for an identical CDR3. J is TRBJ2-1 and V is TRBV5-1, with 10 positions matching TRBD2. The CDR3 has 15 residues. V lost 10 bases, J lost 4 bases, and 11 bases stayed unmatched. Germline V lookup: CDR1 SGHRS, CDR2 YFSETQ. The CDR3 loop reads CAARRSSGSYNEQFF. The DNA for the CDR3 is TGCGCCGCCAGGCGATCTAGCGGGAGTTACAATGAGCAGTTCTTC.

The chain uses TRBV7-2 and TRBJ2-3; a possible D gene is TRBD1 (5 bases). The V and J ends lost 4 bases and 6 bases respectively, with 17 bases between them. Germline assignment: CDR1 SGHTA and CDR2 FQGNSA. CDR3 length: 15 amino acids. The CDR3 is CASSSSLSGPDTQYF. DNA for the CDR3: TGTGCCAGCAGCTCCTCGCTCTCAGGGCCCGATACGCAGTATTTT.

V is TRBV6-1 and J is TRBJ1-2; 11 nucleotides line up with TRBD1. This CDR3 is built from 14 residues. Germline-derived CDR1 and CDR2 are MNHNS and SASEGT. Trimming at V came to 7 bases and at J to 2 bases, leaving 3 bases not matched to a gene. CDR3 loop: CASTGTGGNYGYTF. CDR3 nucleotides: TGTGCCAGCACCGGGACAGGGGGAAACTATGGCTACACCTTC.

This clone has a handful of counts. The chain recombines TRBV6-5 with TRBJ1-1; TRBD1 agrees at 11 bases. CDR1 and CDR2 (germline): MNHEY, SVGAGI. J was trimmed by 11 bases and V by 5 bases; bases with no gene match: 7. The CDR3 runs 13 residues. The CDR3 region has the DNA TGTGCCAGCAGTCAGGACAGGGGGCAGAAGGCTTTCTTT. Its translation: CASSQDRGQKAFF.